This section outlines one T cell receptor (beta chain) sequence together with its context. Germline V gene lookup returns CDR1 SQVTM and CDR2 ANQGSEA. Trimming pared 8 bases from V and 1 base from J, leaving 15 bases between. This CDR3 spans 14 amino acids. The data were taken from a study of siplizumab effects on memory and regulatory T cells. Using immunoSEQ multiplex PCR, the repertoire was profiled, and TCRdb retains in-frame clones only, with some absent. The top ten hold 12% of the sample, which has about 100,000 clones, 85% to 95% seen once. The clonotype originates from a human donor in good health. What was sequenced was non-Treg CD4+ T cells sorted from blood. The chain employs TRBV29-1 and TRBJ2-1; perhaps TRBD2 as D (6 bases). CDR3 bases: TGCAGCTCTGAGCGGCGGGGATCCTACAATGAGCAGTTCTTC. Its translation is CSSERRGSYNEQFF.